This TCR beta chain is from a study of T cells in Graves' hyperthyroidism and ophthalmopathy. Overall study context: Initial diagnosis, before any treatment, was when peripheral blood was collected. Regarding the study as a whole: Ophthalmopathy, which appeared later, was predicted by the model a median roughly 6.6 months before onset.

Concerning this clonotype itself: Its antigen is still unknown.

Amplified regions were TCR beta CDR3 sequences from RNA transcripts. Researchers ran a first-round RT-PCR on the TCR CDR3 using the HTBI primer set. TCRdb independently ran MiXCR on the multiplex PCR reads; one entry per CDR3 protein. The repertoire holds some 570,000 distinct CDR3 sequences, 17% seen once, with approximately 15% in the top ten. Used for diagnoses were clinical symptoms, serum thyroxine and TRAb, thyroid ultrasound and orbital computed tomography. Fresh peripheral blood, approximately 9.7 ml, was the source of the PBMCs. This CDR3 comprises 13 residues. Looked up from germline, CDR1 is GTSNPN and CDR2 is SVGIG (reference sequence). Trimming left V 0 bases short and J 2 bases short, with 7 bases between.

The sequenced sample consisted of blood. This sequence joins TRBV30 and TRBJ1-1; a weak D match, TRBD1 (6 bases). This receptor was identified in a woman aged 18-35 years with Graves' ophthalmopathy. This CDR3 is CAWSVDRNTEAFF. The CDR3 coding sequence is TGTGCCTGGAGTGTGGACAGAAACACTGAAGCTTTCTTT.